The source of this TCR beta chain is a study of cytomegalovirus exposure and HLA in healthy donors. PCR employed 60 Vbeta and 13 Jbeta primers. Produced via immunoSEQ multiplex PCR; TCRdb's table is partial and in-frame only. Counted here are 180,000 or so clones, approximately 86% occurring once; the ten biggest clones make up around 0.34%. The CDR3 is made up of 13 amino acids. The V gene lost 7 bases and the J gene lost 7 bases, with 16 bases spanning the gap. Germline CDR1 and CDR2: MDHEN and SYDVKM. The sequence came from a woman aged 25 to 39 in good health and CMV-seronegative. The chain recombines TRBV28 with TRBJ1-2, with D possibly TRBD1 on 5 matching bases. Sequenced input: PBMCs. The chain's CDR3 is CASTSGGAPGYTF. The DNA for the CDR3 is TGTGCCAGCACCTCGGGAGGGGCTCCTGGCTACACCTTC.